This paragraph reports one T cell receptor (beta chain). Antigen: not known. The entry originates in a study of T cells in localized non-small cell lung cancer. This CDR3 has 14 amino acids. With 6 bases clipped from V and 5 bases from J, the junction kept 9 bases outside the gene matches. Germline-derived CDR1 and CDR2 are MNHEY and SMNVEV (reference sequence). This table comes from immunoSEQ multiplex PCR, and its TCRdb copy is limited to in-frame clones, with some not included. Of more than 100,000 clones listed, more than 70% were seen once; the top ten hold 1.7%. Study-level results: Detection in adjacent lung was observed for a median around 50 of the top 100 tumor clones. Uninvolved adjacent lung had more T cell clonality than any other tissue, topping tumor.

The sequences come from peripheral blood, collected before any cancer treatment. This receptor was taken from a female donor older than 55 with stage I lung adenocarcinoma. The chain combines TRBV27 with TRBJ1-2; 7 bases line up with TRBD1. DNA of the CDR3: TGTGCCAGCAGACCTGGACAGGCAACATATGGCTACACCTTC. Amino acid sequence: CASRPGQATYGYTF.